The 31 T cell receptor beta chains reported below all come from one sample, sequenced in a study of graft-versus-host responses after intestinal transplantation. The table came from immunoSEQ multiplex PCR; TCRdb's copy has only in-frame clones and leaves some out. The sample includes about 88,000 clones, 80% to 95% seen only once; the top ten take around 0.37%. Their target antigens are unknown. The source material was unstimulated CD4+ T cells sorted from spleen or lymph node cells, sampled before transplant. The source of these receptors is a human donor who was the organ donor for an intestinal transplant.

The rearrangement links TRBV29-1 to TRBJ2-2; 7 bases align to TRBD2. The CDR3 contains 13 residues. The V gene's germline CDR1 is SQVTM and CDR2 ANQGSEA. The V and J ends lost 6 bases and 3 bases, in that order; junction bases with no gene match: 4. The DNA for the CDR3 is TGCAGCGTCGGGACTATCTACACCGGGGAGCTGTTTTTT. Protein sequence: CSVGTIYTGELFF.

V gene TRBV7-7 combines with J gene TRBJ2-1, with D perhaps TRBD1 (5 bases). There are 14 residues in the CDR3. Trimming took 5 bases from V and 0 from J, leaving 8 bases between them. The germline gives CDR1 SSHAT, CDR2 FNYEAQ (reference sequence). CDR3 nucleotides: TGTGCCAGCAGCCCCGACAGCTCCTACAATGAGCAGTTCTTC. It translates to CASSPDSSYNEQFF.

The chain is built from TRBV6-1 and TRBJ2-1, with 14 positions matching TRBD2. Trimming cost V 8 bases and J 7 bases; bases outside gene matches: 7. CDR3 length: 15 amino acids. Germline V lookup: CDR1 MNHNS, CDR2 SASEGT. The CDR3 spells CASGPGLAGVNEQFF. The CDR3 nucleotides read TGTGCCAGCGGGCCGGGACTAGCGGGAGTGAATGAGCAGTTCTTC.

The J gene is TRBJ2-1, the V gene TRBV28, with D possibly being TRBD2 (6 bases). V was pared by 6 bases and J by 4 bases, with 16 bases between. The germline gives CDR1 MDHEN, CDR2 SYDVKM. The CDR3 runs to 15 residues. The CDR3 DNA sequence: TGTGCCAGCAGCATCGCCGGCGGACTATACAATGAGCAGTTCTTC. It translates to CASSIAGGLYNEQFF.

This chain uses TRBV6-1 with TRBJ1-5; D is unresolved. This CDR3 has 13 residues. Trimming stripped 6 bases from V and 3 bases from J, with 9 bases between. Germline V gene sequence: CDR1 MNHNS, CDR2 SASEGT. CDR3 sequence (DNA): TGTGCCAGCAGAGCAGGATCCAATCAGCCCCAGCATTTT. The encoded protein is CASRAGSNQPQHF.

As to this clone: At one boundary the junction diverges from the germline segment, which might be a read error. This rearrangement joins TRBV5-1 to TRBJ2-1; 9 nucleotides agree with TRBD1. Per the germline V gene, CDR1 is SGHRS and CDR2 is YFSETQ. This CDR3 spans 14 amino acids. In DNA, the CDR3 is TGTGCCAGCAGGACAGGGGCCTCCTACAATGAGCAGTTCTTC. This sequence encodes CASRTGASYNEQFF. Supplemented by reference TRBV5-1 and TRBJ2-1, the full variable domain reads KAGVTQTPRYLIKTRGQQVTLSCSPISGHRSVSWYQQTPGQGLQFLFEYFSETQRNKGNFPGRFSGRQFSNSRSEMNVSTLELGDSALYLCASRTGASYNEQFFGPGTRLTVL.

This clone was counted a single time. The V call is TRBV6-5, the J call TRBJ1-1, with 7 positions matching TRBD1. The CDR3 has 13 amino acids. J gave up 3 bases and V 8 bases, and 6 bases lay outside the gene matches. Looked up from germline, CDR1 is MNHEY and CDR2 is SVGAGI. This CDR3 is CASGPDRYTEAFF. As DNA, the CDR3 is TGTGCCAGCGGACCGGACAGGTACACTGAAGCTTTCTTT.

On this clone itself: The sample contains more than one DNA sequence encoding this CDR3. The chain uses TRBV5-6 and TRBJ2-3; TRBD2 is a possible D gene (6 bases). Trimming pared 4 bases from V and 5 bases from J, leaving 20 bases between. Looked up from germline, CDR1 is SGHDT and CDR2 is YYEEEE. This CDR3 spans 16 amino acids. CDR3 nucleotides: TGTGCCAGCAGCCCTCTAGGTTCCGGGGGTGAAGATACGCAGTATTTT. Amino acid sequence: CASSPLGSGGEDTQYF.

The DNA for the CDR3 is TGTGCCAGCAGCTTAAACGAACCGGACACCATATATTTT. Protein: CASSLNEPDTIYF. This sequence joins TRBV7-9 and TRBJ1-3; D uncertain. Between the trimmed V and J ends, which lost 2 bases and 8 bases, there was a span of 10 bases. Germline-derived CDR1 and CDR2 are SEHNR and FQNEAQ (reference sequence). This CDR3 region has 13 residues.

This rearrangement joins TRBV10-2 to TRBJ2-1; 9 bases agree with TRBD2. J lost 9 bases, V lost 4 bases, and 7 bases had no gene match. The CDR3 length is 14 residues. Germline V CDR1 and CDR2: WSHSY, SAAADI. The CDR3, as DNA: TGCGCCAGCAGTGCGGGACTAGCTTACGGTGAGCAGTTCTTC. This codes for CASSAGLAYGEQFF.

This sequence joins TRBV5-1 and TRBJ2-5, with 14 bases matching TRBD2. The ends lost 3 bases at V and 5 bases at J; junction bases unmatched: 0. Per the germline V gene, CDR1 is SGHRS and CDR2 is YFSETQ. CDR3 size: 14 residues. Here the CDR3 DNA reads TGCGCCAGCAGCTGGACTAGCGGGGGGGAGACCCAGTACTTC. Its translation is CASSWTSGGETQYF.

J is TRBJ1-2 and V is TRBV2; D unclear. Per the germline V gene, CDR1 is SNHLY and CDR2 is FYNNEI. Trimming pared 4 bases from V and 1 base from J, leaving 4 bases between. The CDR3 contains 12 residues. This CDR3 is CASSANNYGYTF. DNA of the CDR3: TGTGCCAGCAGTGCCAATAACTATGGCTACACCTTC.

This sequence joins TRBV6-1 and TRBJ2-2; tentative D call: TRBD1 (5 bases). V was clipped by 10 bases and J by 3 bases, with 15 bases between them. Germline V CDR1 and CDR2: MNHNS, SASEGT. The CDR3 is 14 amino acids. The CDR3 reads CATRWGGDTGELFF. The CDR3 nucleotides read TGTGCCACCAGATGGGGCGGCGACACCGGGGAGCTGTTTTTT.

The chain has TRBV4-2 and TRBJ2-1; D unclear. Germline V gene sequence: CDR1 LGHNA, CDR2 YNFKEQ. This CDR3 has 11 amino acids. The CDR3 nucleotides are TGTGCTACATCTGACTACAATGAGCAGTTCTTC. Its translation is CATSDYNEQFF.

The V and J genes are TRBV2 and TRBJ1-3, with 8 bases fitting TRBD1. V was clipped by 5 bases and J by 1 base; unmatched bases: 4. This CDR3 is 15 amino acids long. Germline lookup yields CDR1 SNHLY and CDR2 FYNNEI. CDR3 loop: CASSTDRGSGNTIYF. DNA of the CDR3: TGTGCCAGCAGTACTGACAGGGGATCTGGAAACACCATATATTTT.

J is TRBJ1-5 and V is TRBV6-5; 9 bases line up with TRBD1. CDR3 length: 14 residues. Trimming removed 5 bases from V and 6 bases from J; junction bases left unmatched: 5. The germline CDR1 and CDR2 sequences are MNHEY and SVGAGI. CDR3 bases: TGTGCCAGCAGTCCGGGACAGGGCGGTCAGCCCCAGCATTTT. Translated: CASSPGQGGQPQHF.

V gene TRBV5-4 combines with J gene TRBJ2-7; 10 nucleotides align to TRBD2. J was trimmed by 8 bases and V by 4 bases; bases with no gene match: 6. Germline loops: CDR1 SGHNT, CDR2 YYREEE (reference sequence). The CDR3 contains 13 residues. CDR3 DNA: TGTGCCAGCAGCCCTCTAGCGGGGGCCAAGCAGTACTTC. It is translated as CASSPLAGAKQYF.

The table lists this clone with a count of one. The V gene is TRBV18, the J gene TRBJ2-1; possible D gene TRBD2, 7 bases. Germline assignment: CDR1 KGHSH and CDR2 LQKENI. The V end lost 0 bases, the J end lost 5 bases, and 14 bases lay between the germline ends. CDR3 length equals 16 residues. The CDR3 sequence is CASSPPGGPIHNEQFF. As DNA, the CDR3 is TGTGCCAGCTCACCACCGGGGGGGCCTATCCACAATGAGCAGTTCTTC.

The chain employs TRBV19 and TRBJ2-1; TRBD2 is a possible D gene (6 bases). CDR3 length: 13 residues. V was pared by 7 bases and J by 7 bases, with 14 bases between. The germline gives CDR1 LNHDA, CDR2 SQIVND (reference sequence). CDR3 nucleotides: TGTGCCAGTACCCTTGGAGGGAGTAATGAGCAGTTCTTC. The encoded protein is CASTLGGSNEQFF.

The chain recombines TRBV28 with TRBJ1-4; no reliable D call. Trimming removed 2 bases from V and 4 bases from J, with 8 bases in between. The CDR3 has 14 amino acids. The germline CDR1 and CDR2 sequences are MDHEN and SYDVKM. The CDR3 coding sequence is TGTGCCAGCAGTTTAGAACAGCTTAATGAAAAACTGTTTTTT. Its protein is CASSLEQLNEKLFF.

This clone has only a few counts. The rearrangement links TRBV30 to TRBJ2-5, with D possibly matching TRBD2 (5 bases). CDR3 length equals 12 residues. CDR1 GTSNPN and CDR2 SVGIG come from the germline V gene (reference sequence). V was trimmed by 3 bases and J by 1 base, leaving 6 bases between them. As DNA, the CDR3 is TGTGCCTGGAGGGACTTCCAAGAGACCCAGTACTTC. Translated, it gives CAWRDFQETQYF.

The chain employs TRBV18 and TRBJ1-5; 9 nucleotides line up with TRBD1. This CDR3 region has 15 residues. Per germline, CDR1 KGHSH and CDR2 LQKENI. V dropped 0 bases and J dropped 5; count of bases not matched to a gene: 2. CDR3 loop: CASSPPGQGHQPQHF. DNA of the CDR3: TGTGCCAGCTCACCACCGGGACAGGGCCATCAGCCCCAGCATTTT.

The rearrangement joins TRBV5-1 to TRBJ2-3, with D possibly matching TRBD2 (6 bases). Trimming took 0 bases from V and 7 from J, leaving 12 bases between them. Germline CDR1 is SGHRS and CDR2 is YFSETQ. CDR3 length: 14 amino acids. The CDR3 DNA follows: TGCGCCAGCAGCTTGGGCGGGGAATTAAATACGCAGTATTTT. Amino acid sequence: CASSLGGELNTQYF. Full variable domain (rest looked up from reference TRBV5-1 and TRBJ2-3): KAGVTQTPRYLIKTRGQQVTLSCSPISGHRSVSWYQQTPGQGLQFLFEYFSETQRNKGNFPGRFSGRQFSNSRSEMNVSTLELGDSALYLCASSLGGELNTQYFGPGTRLTVL.

A single count supports this clone. The V and J genes are TRBV11-2 and TRBJ2-1, with 14 bases identical to TRBD2. V shed 4 bases and J 6 bases; nucleotides not matched to a gene: 2. This CDR3 is 15 amino acids long. Germline values: CDR1 SGHAT, CDR2 FQNNGV. CDR3 nucleotides: TGTGCCAGCAGCTCGGGACTAGCGGGAGTCAATGAGCAGTTCTTC. Its protein product is CASSSGLAGVNEQFF.

The chain joins TRBV19 to TRBJ2-1; weak D call: TRBD1 (6 bases). The CDR3 spans 15 residues. CDR1 and CDR2 (germline): LNHDA, SQIVND (reference sequence). V was pared by 2 bases and J by 4 bases, with 12 bases between. CDR3 amino acids: CASSISPGTYNEQFF. CDR3 bases: TGTGCCAGTAGTATAAGTCCTGGGACATACAATGAGCAGTTCTTC.

The CDR3 protein is CASITGGTYNEQFF. The CDR3 DNA reads as TGTGCCAGCATAACGGGAGGTACCTACAATGAGCAGTTCTTC. The chain uses TRBV28 and TRBJ2-1; 7 bases line up with TRBD2. V trimming: 7 bases; J trimming: 2 bases; junction bases outside the gene matches: 5. CDR1 is MDHEN and CDR2 is SYDVKM in the germline V gene. The length of the CDR3 is 14 residues.

This chain uses TRBV5-1 with TRBJ1-1, with 10 bases aligning to TRBD1. Per germline, CDR1 SGHRS and CDR2 YFSETQ. V trimming: 0 bases; J trimming: 5 bases; junction bases outside the gene matches: 4. This CDR3 comprises 15 residues. CDR3 in amino acids: CASSLAGQGETEAFF. CDR3 DNA: TGCGCCAGCAGCTTGGCCGGACAGGGGGAAACTGAAGCTTTCTTT.

This chain connects TRBV19 to TRBJ2-4; D unresolved. Germline assignment: CDR1 LNHDA and CDR2 SQIVND (reference sequence). The length of the CDR3 is 15 residues. V was trimmed by 6 bases and J by 1 base, leaving 13 bases between them. Written as DNA, the CDR3 is TGTGCCAGTAGCAACCTAGGATCGGCCAAAAACATTCAGTACTTC. Translated: CASSNLGSAKNIQYF.

The chain has TRBV30 and TRBJ1-1; D possibly corresponds to TRBD1 (5 bases). Per the germline V gene, CDR1 is GTSNPN and CDR2 is SVGIG (reference sequence). This CDR3 comprises 11 residues. V was pared by 4 bases and J by 5 bases, with 8 bases between. CDR3 sequence reads: CAWMQGTEAFF. DNA of the CDR3: TGTGCCTGGATGCAGGGTACTGAAGCTTTCTTT.

CDR3 DNA sequence: TGTGCCAGCACCAATGGACTAGCGGGAGGGTGGGAGACCCAGTACTTC. It encodes CASTNGLAGGWETQYF. The chain recombines TRBV5-5 with TRBJ2-5, with 15 bases identical to TRBD2. J was trimmed by 5 bases and V by 6 bases; bases with no gene match: 8. The germline V gene encodes CDR1 SGHKS and CDR2 YYEKEE (reference sequence). The CDR3 is 16 residues long.

The CDR3 spells CASSEAGPGGNYGYTF. The CDR3 DNA is TGTGCCAGCAGTGAAGCGGGGCCAGGGGGAAACTATGGCTACACCTTC. The rearrangement uses TRBV2 and TRBJ1-2; 7 bases match TRBD1. V gave up 0 bases and J gave up 2 bases; unmatched junction bases: 6. The germline V gene encodes CDR1 SNHLY and CDR2 FYNNEI. CDR3 size: 16 residues.